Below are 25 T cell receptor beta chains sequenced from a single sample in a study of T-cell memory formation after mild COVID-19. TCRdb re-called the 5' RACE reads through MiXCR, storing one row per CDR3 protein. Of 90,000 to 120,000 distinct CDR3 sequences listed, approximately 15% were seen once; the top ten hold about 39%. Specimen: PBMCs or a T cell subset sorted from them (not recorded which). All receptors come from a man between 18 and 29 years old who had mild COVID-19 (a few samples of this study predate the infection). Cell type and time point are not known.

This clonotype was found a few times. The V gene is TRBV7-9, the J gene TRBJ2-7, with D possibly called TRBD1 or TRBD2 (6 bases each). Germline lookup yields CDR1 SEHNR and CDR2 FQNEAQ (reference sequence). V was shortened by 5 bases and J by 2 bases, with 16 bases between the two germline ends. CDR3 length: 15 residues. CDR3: CASSPMGGRTYEQYF. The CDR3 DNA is TGTGCCAGCAGCCCTATGGGGGGCCGCACCTACGAGCAGTACTTC.

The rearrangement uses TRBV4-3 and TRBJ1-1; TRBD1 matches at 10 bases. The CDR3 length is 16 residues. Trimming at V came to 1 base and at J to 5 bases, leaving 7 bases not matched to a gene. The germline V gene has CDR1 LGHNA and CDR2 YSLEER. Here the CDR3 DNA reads TGCGCCAGCAGCCAAGGGACAGGGGGTGGACGGACTGAAGCTTTCTTT. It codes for CASSQGTGGGRTEAFF.

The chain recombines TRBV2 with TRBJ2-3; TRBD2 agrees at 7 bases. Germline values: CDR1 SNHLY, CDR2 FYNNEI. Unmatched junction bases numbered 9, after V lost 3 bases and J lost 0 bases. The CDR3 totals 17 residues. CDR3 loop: CASSDGARGTSTDTQYF. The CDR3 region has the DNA TGTGCCAGCAGTGACGGTGCGCGGGGGACCAGCACAGATACGCAGTATTTT.

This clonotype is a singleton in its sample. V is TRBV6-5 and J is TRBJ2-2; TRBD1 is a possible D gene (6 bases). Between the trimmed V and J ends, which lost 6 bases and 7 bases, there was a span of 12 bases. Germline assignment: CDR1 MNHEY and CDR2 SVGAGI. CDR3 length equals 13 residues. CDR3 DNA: TGTGCCAGCAGCCCCACAGGGATCGGGGAGCTGTTTTTT. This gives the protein CASSPTGIGELFF.

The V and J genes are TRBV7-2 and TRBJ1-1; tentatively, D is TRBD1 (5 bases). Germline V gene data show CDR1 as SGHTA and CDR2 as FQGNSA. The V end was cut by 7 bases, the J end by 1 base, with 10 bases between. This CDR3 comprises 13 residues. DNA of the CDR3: TGTGCCAGCAACCGTAGGGGGAACACTGAAGCTTTCTTT. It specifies CASNRRGNTEAFF.

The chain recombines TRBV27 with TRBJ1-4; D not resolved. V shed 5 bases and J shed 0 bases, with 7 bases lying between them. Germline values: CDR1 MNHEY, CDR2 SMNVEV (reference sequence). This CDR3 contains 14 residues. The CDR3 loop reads CASSKRPTNEKLFF. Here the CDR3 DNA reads TGTGCCAGCAGTAAGCGCCCAACTAATGAAAAACTGTTTTTT. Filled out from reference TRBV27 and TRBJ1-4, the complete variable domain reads EAQVTQNPRYLITVTGKKLTVTCSQNMNHEYMSWYRQDPGLGLRQIYYSMNVEVTDKGDVPEGYKVSRKEKRNFPLILESPSPNQTSLYFCASSKRPTNEKLFFGSGTQLSVL.

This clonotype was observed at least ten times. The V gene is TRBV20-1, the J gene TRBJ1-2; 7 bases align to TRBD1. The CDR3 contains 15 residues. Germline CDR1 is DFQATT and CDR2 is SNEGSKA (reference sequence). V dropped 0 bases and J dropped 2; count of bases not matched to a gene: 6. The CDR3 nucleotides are TGCAGTGCTAGAGATTCGGCACAGGGGAACTATGGCTACACCTTC. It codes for CSARDSAQGNYGYTF.

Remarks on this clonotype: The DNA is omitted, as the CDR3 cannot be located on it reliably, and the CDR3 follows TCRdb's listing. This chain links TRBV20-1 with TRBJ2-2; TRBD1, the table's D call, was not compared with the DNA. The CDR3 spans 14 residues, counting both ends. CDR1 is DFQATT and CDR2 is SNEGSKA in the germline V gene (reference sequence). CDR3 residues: CSAQEGVNRGAVFF.

The CDR3 sequence is CASSGRPDFEAFF. As DNA, the CDR3 is TGTGCCAGCAGTGGCAGACCGGACTTTGAAGCTTTCTTT. The gene calls are TRBV6-5 and TRBJ1-1; D gene unclear. Trimming stripped 5 bases from V and 7 bases from J, with 14 bases between. This CDR3 region has 13 residues. Germline V gene data show CDR1 as MNHEY and CDR2 as SVGAGI.

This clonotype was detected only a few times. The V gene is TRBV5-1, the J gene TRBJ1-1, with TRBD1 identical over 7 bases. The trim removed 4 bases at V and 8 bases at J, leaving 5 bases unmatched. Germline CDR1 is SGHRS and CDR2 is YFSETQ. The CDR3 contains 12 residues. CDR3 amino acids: CASSLDREEAFF. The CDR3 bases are TGCGCCAGCAGCCTAGACAGGGAGGAAGCTTTCTTT.

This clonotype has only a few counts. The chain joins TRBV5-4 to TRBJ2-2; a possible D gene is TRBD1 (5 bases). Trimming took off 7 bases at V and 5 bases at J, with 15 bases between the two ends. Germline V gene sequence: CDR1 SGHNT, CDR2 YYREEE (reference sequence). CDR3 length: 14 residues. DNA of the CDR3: TGTGCCAGCCGGCTTTGGGGCGGAACCGGGGAGCTGTTTTTT. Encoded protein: CASRLWGGTGELFF.

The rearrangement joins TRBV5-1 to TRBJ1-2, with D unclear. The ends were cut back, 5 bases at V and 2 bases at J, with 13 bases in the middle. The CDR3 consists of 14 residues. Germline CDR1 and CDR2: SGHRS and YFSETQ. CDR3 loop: CASSPEGENYGYTF. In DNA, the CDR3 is TGCGCCAGCAGTCCCGAGGGAGAAAACTATGGCTACACCTTC.

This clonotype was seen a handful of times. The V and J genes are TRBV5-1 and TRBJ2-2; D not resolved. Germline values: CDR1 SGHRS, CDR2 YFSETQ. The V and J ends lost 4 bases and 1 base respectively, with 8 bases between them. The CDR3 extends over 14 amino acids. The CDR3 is CASSLYGNTGELFF. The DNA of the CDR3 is TGCGCCAGCAGCCTTTATGGGAACACCGGGGAGCTGTTTTTT.

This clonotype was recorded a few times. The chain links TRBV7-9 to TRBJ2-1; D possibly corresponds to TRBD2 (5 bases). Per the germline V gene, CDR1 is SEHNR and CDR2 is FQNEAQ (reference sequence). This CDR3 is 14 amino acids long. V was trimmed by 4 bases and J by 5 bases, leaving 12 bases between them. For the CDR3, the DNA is TGTGCCAGCAGCTCGACTACTGGGGACAATGAGCAGTTCTTC. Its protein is CASSSTTGDNEQFF.

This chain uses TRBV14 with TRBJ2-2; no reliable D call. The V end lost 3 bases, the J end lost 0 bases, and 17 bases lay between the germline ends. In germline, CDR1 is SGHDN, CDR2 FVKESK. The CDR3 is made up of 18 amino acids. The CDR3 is CASSQGLLPFANTGELFF. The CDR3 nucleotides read TGTGCCAGCAGCCAGGGGTTACTCCCGTTCGCGAACACCGGGGAGCTGTTTTTT.

The CDR3 is CASSHSLGGNTEAFF. As DNA, the CDR3 is TGTGCCAGCAGCCATTCTTTGGGGGGGAACACTGAAGCTTTCTTT. The V call is TRBV4-2, the J call TRBJ1-1, with D maybe TRBD1 (5 bases). Trimming cost V 3 bases and J 1 base, with 12 bases left between them. The CDR3 has 15 amino acids. Germline CDR1 LGHNA, CDR2 YNFKEQ.

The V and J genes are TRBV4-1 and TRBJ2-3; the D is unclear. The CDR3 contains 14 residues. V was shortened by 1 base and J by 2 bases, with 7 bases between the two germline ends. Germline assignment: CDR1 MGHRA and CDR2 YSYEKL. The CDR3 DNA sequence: TGCGCCAGCAGCCAAGGACTTTACACAGATACGCAGTATTTT. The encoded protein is CASSQGLYTDTQYF.

CDR3: CASSPNPDRPGFTLHF. Written as DNA, the CDR3 is TGTGCCAGCAGTCCGAACCCGGACAGGCCTGGTTTTACCCTCCACTTT. The chain couples TRBV27 to TRBJ1-6; TRBD1 matches 7 bases. The V and J ends lost 5 bases and 14 bases, in that order; junction bases with no gene match: 18. The V gene's germline CDR1 is MNHEY and CDR2 SMNVEV (reference sequence). The CDR3 has 16 amino acids.

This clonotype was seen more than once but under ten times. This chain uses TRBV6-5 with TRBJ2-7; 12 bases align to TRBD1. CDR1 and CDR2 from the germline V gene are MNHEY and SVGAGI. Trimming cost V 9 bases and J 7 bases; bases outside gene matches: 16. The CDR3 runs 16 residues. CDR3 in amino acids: CASTTGWDRGPREQYF. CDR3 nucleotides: TGTGCCAGTACTACCGGGTGGGACAGGGGGCCTCGGGAGCAGTACTTC.

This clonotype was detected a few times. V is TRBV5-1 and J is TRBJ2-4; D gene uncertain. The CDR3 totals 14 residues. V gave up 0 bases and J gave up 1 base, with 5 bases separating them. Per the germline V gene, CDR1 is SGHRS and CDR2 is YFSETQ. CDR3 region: CASSLEGAKNIQYF. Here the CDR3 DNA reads TGCGCCAGCAGCTTGGAAGGGGCCAAAAACATTCAGTACTTC.

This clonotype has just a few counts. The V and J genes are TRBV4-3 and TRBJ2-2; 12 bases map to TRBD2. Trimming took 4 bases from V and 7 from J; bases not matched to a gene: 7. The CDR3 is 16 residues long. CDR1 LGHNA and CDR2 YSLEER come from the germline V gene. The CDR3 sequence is CASSLGLAGRNGELFF. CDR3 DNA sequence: TGCGCCAGCAGCCTCGGACTAGCGGGGAGAAACGGGGAGCTGTTTTTT.

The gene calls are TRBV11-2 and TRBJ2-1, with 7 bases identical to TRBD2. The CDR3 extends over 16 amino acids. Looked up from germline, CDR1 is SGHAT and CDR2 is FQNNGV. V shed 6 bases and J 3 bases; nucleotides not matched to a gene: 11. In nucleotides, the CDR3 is TGTGCCAGCAGTCTATTCGCCGAGCGGGGCTACAATGAGCAGTTCTTC. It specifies CASSLFAERGYNEQFF.

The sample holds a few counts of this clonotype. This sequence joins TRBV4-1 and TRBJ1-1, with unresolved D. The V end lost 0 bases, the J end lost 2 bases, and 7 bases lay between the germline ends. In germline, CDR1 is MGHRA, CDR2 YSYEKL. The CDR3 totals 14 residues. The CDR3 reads CASSQDSLNTEAFF. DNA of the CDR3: TGCGCCAGCAGCCAAGACAGTCTCAACACTGAAGCTTTCTTT.

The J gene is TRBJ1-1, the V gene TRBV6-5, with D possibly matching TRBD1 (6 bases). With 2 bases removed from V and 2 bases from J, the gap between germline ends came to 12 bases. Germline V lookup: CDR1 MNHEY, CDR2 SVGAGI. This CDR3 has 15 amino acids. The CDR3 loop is CASSYGGRLNTEAFF. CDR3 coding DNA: TGTGCCAGCAGTTACGGGGGCAGGCTTAACACTGAAGCTTTCTTT.

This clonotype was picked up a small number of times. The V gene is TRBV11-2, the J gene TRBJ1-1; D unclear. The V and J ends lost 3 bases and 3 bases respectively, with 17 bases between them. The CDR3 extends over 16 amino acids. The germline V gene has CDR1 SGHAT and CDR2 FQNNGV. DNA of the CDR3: TGTGCCAGCAGCTTCGTCGGCCGGTTTTTAGACACTGAAGCTTTCTTT. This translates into CASSFVGRFLDTEAFF.